These 25 T cell receptor beta chains came from one sample sequenced in a study of T cells in Graves' hyperthyroidism and ophthalmopathy. Regions amplified from RNA transcripts were the TCR beta CDR3 regions. When the TCR CDR3 underwent first-round RT-PCR, the HTBI primer set was used. TCRdb independently ran MiXCR on the multiplex PCR reads; one entry per CDR3 protein. Of approximately 600,000 distinct CDR3 sequences listed, over 12% are singletons. The material sequenced was blood. These receptor sequences come from a woman aged 40 to 50 with Graves' ophthalmopathy.

The sample holds many counts of this clonotype. In nucleotides, the CDR3 is TGTGCCAGCAGCGTCCAAATTCACGGGGCCAAAGAGACCCAGTACTTC. Its translation is CASSVQIHGAKETQYF. The V gene is TRBV7-2, the J gene TRBJ2-5; tentatively, D is TRBD1 or TRBD2 (5 bases each). In germline, CDR1 is SGHTA, CDR2 FQGNSA. This CDR3 spans 16 amino acids. Trimming cost V 5 bases and J 3 bases, with 19 bases left between them.

This clonotype has a count of ten or more. The chain links TRBV4-1 to TRBJ1-1, with TRBD1 matching 9 bases. The CDR3 has 16 residues. Germline trimming cut 4 bases from V and 0 bases from J; bases unmatched to any gene: 6. Germline V gene lookup returns CDR1 MGHRA and CDR2 YSYEKL. DNA of the CDR3: TGCGCCAGCAGCCTCCGAACAGGGGGCATGAACACTGAAGCTTTCTTT. Residues: CASSLRTGGMNTEAFF.

The chain recombines TRBV13 with TRBJ2-7; 9 nucleotides align to TRBD2. V trimming: 4 bases; J trimming: 6 bases; junction bases outside the gene matches: 10. There are 15 residues in the CDR3. Per germline, CDR1 PRHDT and CDR2 FYEKMQ (reference sequence). DNA of the CDR3: TGTGCCAGCAGCTCGACCGGGACTAGCACGGCCGAGCAGTACTTC. Protein sequence: CASSSTGTSTAEQYF. Full variable domain (remainder filled in from reference TRBV13 and TRBJ2-7): AAGVIQSPRHLIKEKRETATLKCYPIPRHDTVYWYQQGPGQDPQFLISFYEKMQSDKGSIPDRFSAQQFSDYHSELNMSSLELGDSALYFCASSSTGTSTAEQYFGPGTRLTVT.

This clonotype was counted many times. V and J are TRBV27 and TRBJ2-2; possible D gene TRBD2, 5 bases. Trimming cost V 7 bases and J 5 bases, with 11 bases left between them. The V gene's germline CDR1 is MNHEY and CDR2 SMNVEV (reference sequence). This CDR3 comprises 13 residues. This CDR3 reads CASNRGRTGELFF. The CDR3 DNA follows: TGTGCCAGCAACCGGGGTAGGACCGGGGAGCTGTTTTTT.

This clonotype was counted a few times. The chain recombines TRBV27 with TRBJ1-1; 10 bases are shared with TRBD1. The CDR3 has 17 amino acids. CDR1 MNHEY and CDR2 SMNVEV come from the germline V gene (reference sequence). J lost 5 bases, V lost 1 base, and 10 bases had no gene match. In DNA, the CDR3 is TGTGCCAGCAGTTTATTGACAGGGGGCGCCCCGTGGACTGAAGCTTTCTTT. This codes for CASSLLTGGAPWTEAFF.

Only a few counts were recorded for this clonotype. This CDR3 is CASNGLAGAWDTGELFF. CDR3 in DNA: TGTGCCAGCAACGGACTAGCGGGAGCTTGGGACACCGGGGAGCTGTTTTTT. The V gene is TRBV28, the J gene TRBJ2-2, with 13 bases fitting TRBD2. V shed 7 bases, J shed 3 bases, and the junction held 8 bases outside the gene matches. This CDR3 is 17 amino acids long. From germline, CDR1 is MDHEN and CDR2 SYDVKM.

Only a few counts were recorded for this clonotype. This chain uses TRBV5-1 with TRBJ2-4; D might be TRBD2 (5 bases). Germline V gene lookup returns CDR1 SGHRS and CDR2 YFSETQ. Trimming took off 4 bases at V and 1 base at J, with 18 bases between the two ends. The CDR3 runs to 17 residues. CDR3 amino acids: CASSTQTGGFAKNIQYF. CDR3 nucleotide sequence: TGCGCCAGCAGCACCCAGACTGGAGGCTTCGCCAAAAACATTCAGTACTTC. Looking up the rest from reference TRBV5-1 and TRBJ2-4 gives the full variable domain: KAGVTQTPRYLIKTRGQQVTLSCSPISGHRSVSWYQQTPGQGLQFLFEYFSETQRNKGNFPGRFSGRQFSNSRSEMNVSTLELGDSALYLCASSTQTGGFAKNIQYFGAGTRLSVL.

This rearrangement joins TRBV6-1 to TRBJ1-5; 7 nucleotides agree with TRBD1. Germline CDR1 and CDR2: MNHNS and SASEGT. CDR3 length: 14 residues. V lost 6 bases and J lost 5; bases outside the gene matches: 7. The CDR3 DNA is TGTGCCAGCAGCACGACAGGGAAGGATCAGCCCCAGCATTTT. Residues: CASSTTGKDQPQHF.

This clonotype has at least ten counts. The final CDR3 position lacks the conserved phenylalanine or tryptophan, pointing to a likely read error. The chain uses TRBV6-5 and TRBJ1-1; D is undetermined. Germline V CDR1 and CDR2: MNHEY, SVGAGI. Trimming stripped 3 bases from V and 6 bases from J, with 5 bases between. CDR3 size: 11 residues. CDR3 DNA sequence: TGTGCCAGCAGTTATGGGTCTGAAGCTTTCTGT. Amino acids: CASSYGSEAFC.

V is TRBV28 and J is TRBJ2-7; TRBD1 might be the D (5 bases). In germline, CDR1 is MDHEN, CDR2 SYDVKM. Between the trimmed V and J ends, which lost 6 bases and 7 bases, there was a span of 13 bases. The CDR3 totals 12 residues. This CDR3 reads CASRPTGREQYF. As DNA, the CDR3 is TGTGCCAGCAGGCCTACAGGACGTGAGCAGTACTTC.

This clonotype has ten or more counts. CDR3 coding DNA: TGTGCCAGCAGGGAACGTGGGGATCAGCCCCAGCATTTT. This codes for CASRERGDQPQHF. This chain uses TRBV6-2 or TRBV6-3 with TRBJ1-5, with D uncertain. The V gene lost 6 bases and the J gene lost 5 bases, with 11 bases spanning the gap. CDR3 length equals 13 residues. CDR1 and CDR2 (germline): MNHEY, SVGEGT.

This clonotype has at least ten counts. The chain employs TRBV20-1 and TRBJ2-7; 9 bases match TRBD1. Germline loops: CDR1 DFQATT, CDR2 SNEGSKA (reference sequence). With V trimmed by 3 bases and J by 4 bases, 1 base remained unmatched. There are 12 residues in the CDR3. The CDR3 coding sequence is TGCAGTGCTAGGGGGACAGGGTACGAGCAGTACTTC. It specifies CSARGTGYEQYF.

This clonotype has ten or more counts. This chain joins TRBV6-5 and TRBJ2-7; 7 bases match TRBD1. The CDR3 has 15 amino acids. The germline V gene encodes CDR1 MNHEY and CDR2 SVGAGI. V shed 2 bases, J shed 4 bases, and the junction held 8 bases outside the gene matches. CDR3 DNA sequence: TGTGCCAGCAGTTACCTAGACAGGGTGGGGTACGAGCAGTACTTC. It codes for CASSYLDRVGYEQYF.

This clonotype was counted at least ten times. The chain employs TRBV12-3 or TRBV12-4 and TRBJ2-7, with D possibly being TRBD1 (5 bases). The V gene lost 10 bases and the J gene lost 0 bases, with 10 bases spanning the gap. The CDR3 spans 12 residues. CDR3 coding DNA: TGTGCCACAAGGGGAAACTCCTACGAGCAGTACTTC. Translated, it gives CATRGNSYEQYF.

This chain uses TRBV20-1 with TRBJ2-7; D gene unclear. Germline values: CDR1 DFQATT, CDR2 SNEGSKA (reference sequence). The V end lost 0 bases, the J end lost 5 bases, and 20 bases lay between the germline ends. The CDR3 contains 16 residues. CDR3 region: CSARDSRLLKDHEQYF. CDR3 bases: TGCAGTGCTAGAGATTCTCGACTCCTGAAGGATCACGAGCAGTACTTC.

This clonotype was detected ten times or more. V and J are TRBV5-1 and TRBJ2-5, with 14 bases fitting TRBD2. The CDR3 covers 15 residues. The J segment lost 5 bases and the V segment lost 3 bases, leaving 3 bases of the junction unmatched. CDR1 and CDR2 (germline): SGHRS, YFSETQ. The CDR3 region is CASSSTSGRVETQYF. As DNA, the CDR3 is TGCGCCAGCAGCTCGACTAGCGGGAGGGTGGAGACCCAGTACTTC.

There are many counts of this clonotype. This chain uses TRBV20-1 with TRBJ2-7; D remains unclear. CDR3 size: 16 residues. Deletions cut 0 bases from V and 0 bases from J, with 15 bases between. CDR1 is DFQATT and CDR2 is SNEGSKA in the germline V gene (reference sequence). The CDR3, as DNA: TGCAGTGCTAGAGATCCCGGCGACGACGGCTCCTACGAGCAGTACTTC. Translated: CSARDPGDDGSYEQYF.

The rearrangement uses TRBV13 and TRBJ1-2; 7 bases fit TRBD1. There are 15 residues in the CDR3. J was trimmed by 2 bases and V by 4 bases; bases with no gene match: 7. Germline V gene lookup returns CDR1 PRHDT and CDR2 FYEKMQ (reference sequence). CDR3: CASSWGDRANYGYTF. The CDR3 region has the DNA TGTGCCAGCAGCTGGGGCGACAGGGCGAACTATGGCTACACCTTC.

The chain is built from TRBV18 and TRBJ2-5; D not resolved. Trimming left V 3 bases short and J 1 base short, with 9 bases between. Germline assignment: CDR1 KGHSH and CDR2 LQKENI. The CDR3 loop spans 14 amino acids. CDR3 region: CASSPDGAQETQYF. The DNA for the CDR3 is TGTGCCAGCTCACCTGACGGAGCCCAAGAGACCCAGTACTTC.

This clonotype was seen many times. The chain recombines TRBV20-1 with TRBJ1-1, with a tentative D call TRBD1 (6 bases). Germline V gives CDR1 DFQATT, CDR2 SNEGSKA (reference sequence). CDR3 length equals 12 residues. The V and J ends lost 6 bases and 1 base respectively, with 9 bases between them. The CDR3 spells CSATRGNTEAFF. For the CDR3, the DNA is TGCAGTGCCACCAGGGGGAACACTGAAGCTTTCTTT.

This clonotype was observed many times. The V call is TRBV6-1, the J call TRBJ2-2, with D maybe TRBD2 (6 bases). The V gene lost 7 bases and the J gene lost 6 bases, with 12 bases spanning the gap. Germline V gives CDR1 MNHNS, CDR2 SASEGT. CDR3 size: 13 residues. The CDR3: CASKASEPGELFF. CDR3 sequence (DNA): TGTGCCAGCAAGGCTAGCGAACCCGGGGAGCTGTTTTTT.

This rearrangement joins TRBV12-3 or TRBV12-4 to TRBJ2-7; D perhaps matches TRBD1 (5 bases). V was cut by 6 bases and J by 4 bases, with 13 bases left in between. The CDR3 runs 13 residues. DNA of the CDR3: TGTGCCAGCAGGACCTCGGACACTTACGAGCAGTACTTC. This codes for CASRTSDTYEQYF.

This chain joins TRBV13 and TRBJ2-1; D may be TRBD2 (7 bases). Trimming cost V 4 bases and J 4 bases, with 14 bases left between them. Germline lookup yields CDR1 PRHDT and CDR2 FYEKMQ (reference sequence). The CDR3 runs 15 residues. CDR3 loop: CASSSLRGGYNEQFF. In nucleotides, the CDR3 is TGTGCCAGCAGCTCCTTAAGGGGGGGGTACAATGAGCAGTTCTTC.

The chain couples TRBV12-3 or TRBV12-4 to TRBJ2-5, with 7 nucleotides matching TRBD1. This CDR3 comprises 14 residues. Germline trimming cut 4 bases from V and 2 bases from J; bases unmatched to any gene: 4. The CDR3 DNA is TGTGCCAGCAGTTCGACAGGGACACAAGAGACCCAGTACTTC. Its protein is CASSSTGTQETQYF.

This chain joins TRBV28 and TRBJ1-2; D uncertain. The V gene lost 6 bases and the J gene lost 4 bases, with 12 bases spanning the gap. CDR1 and CDR2 (germline): MDHEN, SYDVKM. The CDR3 spans 13 residues. The DNA of the CDR3 is TGTGCCAGCAGCCTCCCGGCTCTCTATGGCTACACCTTC. Its translation is CASSLPALYGYTF.